These T cell receptor beta chains were read from a single sample in a study of T cells in Graves' hyperthyroidism and ophthalmopathy. TCRdb re-derived calls from the multiplex PCR reads in MiXCR, one entry per CDR3 protein. The repertoire consists of around 440,000 distinct CDR3 sequences, with around 16% occurring once and the leading ten covering 7.5% to 8%. The sequenced sample consisted of blood. These TCRs come from a woman aged 18-35 years with Graves' hyperthyroidism. CDR3s include the opening cysteine and the closing phenylalanine or tryptophan.

v_gene	j_gene	CDR3aa
TRBV12-5	TRBJ1-3	CASGLGTMLSSGNTIYF
TRBV12-3/TRBV12-4	TRBJ2-7	CASSQASSYEQYF
TRBV7-2	TRBJ2-1	CASSLDSGRAKEQFF
TRBV24-1	TRBJ2-3	CATSDPASGGAHTQYF
TRBV11-2	TRBJ2-5	CASSAMTGTAETQYF
TRBV6-5	TRBJ2-2	CASSYSRGSGELFF
TRBV7-2	TRBJ2-5	CASSPGRGGLKTQYF
TRBV6-2/TRBV6-3	TRBJ1-2	CASSLNRGPTSYGYTF
TRBV4-1	TRBJ2-3	CASSQAADPTDTQYF
TRBV6-5	TRBJ2-2	CASSYSMGPNTGELFF
TRBV11-2	TRBJ2-7	CASSWSGRSPYEQYF
TRBV12-3/TRBV12-4	TRBJ2-5	CASSPEGLGETQYF
TRBV7-8	TRBJ2-5	CASSSGQVETQYF
TRBV9	TRBJ1-4	CASSVEGNEKLFF
TRBV18	TRBJ1-6	CASSQTGGDNSPLHF
TRBV3-1	TRBJ2-7	CASSRTSGDSYEQYF
TRBV12-3/TRBV12-4	TRBJ2-5	CASSPRDSQETQYF
TRBV18	TRBJ2-3	CASSTGGRGDTQYF
TRBV12-3/TRBV12-4	TRBJ1-2	CASSHTTENYGYTF
TRBV7-9	TRBJ2-1	CASSSPSGGAHEQFF
TRBV4-1	TRBJ2-1	CASSQVARRGYEQFF
TRBV5-8	TRBJ2-5	CASSLQGASETQYF
TRBV5-8	TRBJ2-1	CASSWGLAGGQKQFF
TRBV28	TRBJ2-5	CASSPGLAIQETQYF
TRBV5-8	TRBJ1-4	CASSFRVGSNEKLFF
TRBV2	TRBJ1-4	CASIRSPKDEKLFF
TRBV19	TRBJ2-7	CASSNRGAESSYEQYF
TRBV7-6	TRBJ2-7	CASSGQQGYEQYF
TRBV10-1	TRBJ2-3	CASSESTGPSTDTQYF
TRBV19	TRBJ1-5	CASKPQGWWQPQHF
TRBV15	TRBJ2-1	CAASRDGTGTSGNEQFF
TRBV29-1	TRBJ1-5	CSTVLNQPQHF
TRBV5-6	TRBJ2-7	CASSVMGAASNYEQYF
TRBV10-3	TRBJ2-5	CAISESWRETQETQYF
TRBV7-8	TRBJ2-4	CASSLGRDLPNIQYF
TRBV20-1	TRBJ2-2	CSAHSGMNTGELFF
TRBV27	TRBJ2-2	CASSLRDREAGELFF
TRBV28	TRBJ1-5	CVSRRTAIFNQPQHF
TRBV5-1	TRBJ2-5	CASSFGQGRKETQYF
TRBV28	TRBJ2-3	CASSFRQDPTDTQYF
TRBV30	TRBJ2-7	CAWSVYETPGDEQYF
TRBV6-1	TRBJ2-4	CASSSGTSSSKNIQYF
TRBV13	TRBJ2-3	CASSPSGRADTQYF
TRBV29-1	TRBJ1-2	CSVYDTAYGYTF
TRBV7-2	TRBJ2-5	CASSLVAGGWETQYF
TRBV20-1	TRBJ1-2	CSAREEGINYGYTF
TRBV2	TRBJ2-7	CASSETLTYEQYF
TRBV28	TRBJ2-7	CASSPHPSSGSGCYEQYF
TRBV3-1	TRBJ1-2	CASSQSFVGYGYTF
TRBV29-1	TRBJ1-2	CSGVAGVGGYTF